These T cell receptor beta chains were read from a single sample in a study of blood T cells in healthy people across ages. TCRdb fed the 5' RACE reads into MiXCR, producing one record per CDR3 protein. The repertoire holds 910,000 or so distinct CDR3 sequences, with just over 50% as singletons. The sample was blood. The receptor set was obtained from a woman aged 55 to 70 in good health. Each CDR3 is given with its conserved first and last residue. D genes are given only for firm matches. Not all rows give a size; the values are once, few, many and, for expanded clones, a class.

clone size	D gene	V gene	J gene	CDR3 protein	CDR3 DNA
-	TRBD2	TRBV5-1	TRBJ2-1	CASSLAGASGITNEQFF	TGCGCCAGCAGCTTGGCCGGCGCTAGCGGGATAACTAATGAGCAGTTCTTC
-	-	TRBV6-2/TRBV6-3	TRBJ1-2	CASSTSTGYGYTF	-
few	-	TRBV12-3/TRBV12-4	TRBJ2-7	CASSFARGRQYF	TGTGCCAGCAGTTTCGCTCGGGGCCGGCAGTACTTC
-	-	TRBV7-9	TRBJ1-5	CASSFMTPSRNQPQHF	TGTGCCAGCAGCTTCATGACGCCTAGCCGCAATCAGCCCCAGCATTTT
-	-	TRBV9	TRBJ2-2	CASSVGHNTGELFF	TGTGCCAGCAGCGTTGGACACAACACCGGGGAGCTGTTTTTT
-	-	TRBV12-3/TRBV12-4	TRBJ2-7	CASRRTAGPYEQYF	TGTGCCTCCCGCCGGACGGCCGGCCCCTACGAGCAGTACTTC
-	-	TRBV11-2	TRBJ2-7	CASSAKLYEQYF	TGTGCCAGCAGCGCCAAGCTTTACGAGCAGTACTTC
-	-	TRBV20-1	TRBJ1-2	CSARDWDNNGYTF	TGCAGTGCTAGAGATTGGGACAACAATGGCTACACCTTC
-	-	TRBV7-8	TRBJ1-1	CASSLRTDSTEAFF	TGTGCCAGCAGCCTCCGGACAGACTCCACTGAAGCTTTCTTT
-	-	TRBV4-3	TRBJ2-7	CASSQILSYEQYF	TGCGCCAGCAGCCAAATCTTGTCCTACGAGCAGTACTTC
-	-	TRBV27	TRBJ2-7	CASSAGGPFYEQYF	TGTGCCAGCAGTGCTGGGGGGCCCTTCTACGAGCAGTACTTC
-	-	TRBV20-1	TRBJ1-2	CSASDGGPNYGYTF	TGCAGTGCTAGTGACGGCGGGCCTAACTATGGCTACACCTTC
few	-	TRBV12-3/TRBV12-4	TRBJ1-2	CASRPGPNGYTF	TGTGCCAGCAGACCGGGGCCAAATGGCTACACCTTC
-	TRBD2	TRBV20-1	TRBJ2-1	CSVRSAGGLSSYNEQFF	TGCAGTGTTAGGTCGGCGGGAGGGCTTAGCTCCTACAATGAGCAGTTCTTC
-	-	TRBV12-3/TRBV12-4	TRBJ2-5	CASSRAEGDYGQTQYF	TGTGCCAGCAGTAGGGCCGAGGGGGACTATGGGCAGACCCAGTACTTC
-	TRBD1	TRBV28	TRBJ2-7	CASSTGTGRTEQYF	TGTGCCAGCAGCACCGGGACAGGGCGTACCGAGCAGTACTTC
-	TRBD1	TRBV12-3/TRBV12-4	TRBJ2-1	CASSFAQGGFHEQFF	TGTGCCAGCAGTTTCGCACAGGGGGGTTTCCATGAGCAGTTCTTC
few	TRBD2	TRBV20-1	TRBJ2-1	CSARDTSGGSYNEQFF	TGCAGTGCTAGAGATACCAGCGGGGGCTCCTACAATGAGCAGTTCTTC
-	-	TRBV12-3/TRBV12-4	TRBJ2-5	CASRFRKETQYF	TGTGCCAGCAGATTTAGGAAAGAGACCCAGTATTTC
few	-	TRBV10-3	TRBJ1-2	CAISAQSNYGYTF	TGTGCCATCAGTGCTCAGAGCAACTATGGCTACACCTTC
once	-	TRBV25-1	TRBJ1-4	CASSALRGTSEKLFF	TGTGCCAGCAGTGCTCTACGGGGGACTAGTGAAAAACTGTTTTTT
-	TRBD2	TRBV6-1	TRBJ2-1	CASNPSGRPGLYNEQFF	TGTGCCAGCAACCCTAGCGGGAGACCAGGGCTCTACAATGAGCAGTTCTTC
-	-	TRBV27	TRBJ2-3	CASIRGGAPTDTQYF	TGTGCCAGCATTAGAGGCGGGGCCCCCACAGATACGCAGTATTTT
-	TRBD1	TRBV4-1	TRBJ2-4	CASSQEGTGGTYVQYF	TGCGCCAGCAGCCAAGAAGGGACAGGGGGAACCTACGTGCAGTACTTC